A single sample gave rise to the 15 T cell receptor beta chains below, sequenced in a study of T cell responses to AZD1222 COVID-19 vaccine. The assay was immunoSEQ multiplex PCR, and TCRdb's table has in-frame clones only and misses some. The sample includes under 170,000 clones, 92% of them seen just once. The sample in question was peripheral blood, obtained 28 days after the second AZD1222 dose. The receptors derive from an adult who received the AZD1222 COVID-19 vaccine.

This sequence joins TRBV16 and TRBJ2-5, with D possibly TRBD1 on 6 matching bases. The CDR3 consists of 14 residues. Trimming removed 2 bases at V and 5 bases at J, with 12 bases between. The germline CDR1 and CDR2 sequences are KGHSY and FQNENV. CDR3 nucleotides: TGTGCCAGCAGCCAACGGCAGGGGTGGGAGACCCAGTACTTC. Amino acid sequence: CASSQRQGWETQYF.

This chain connects TRBV3-1 (or the pseudogene TRBV3-2) to TRBJ2-7, with D tentatively TRBD1 (6 bases). In germline, CDR1 is LGHDT, CDR2 YNNKEL (reference sequence). Trimming removed 5 bases at V and 9 bases at J, with 17 bases between. This CDR3 is built from 13 residues. The DNA for the CDR3 is TGTGCCAGCAGCAACCAGGGGTCCGCCGGGCAGTACTTC. Amino acids: CASSNQGSAGQYF.

The rearrangement joins TRBV28 to TRBJ1-2; D not resolved. Trimming took off 7 bases at V and 7 bases at J, with 16 bases between the two ends. Looked up from germline, CDR1 is MDHEN and CDR2 is SYDVKM. This CDR3 has 13 residues. CDR3 DNA sequence: TGTGCCAGCACCTCACAAACCCTTCTTGGCTACACCTTC. Its protein is CASTSQTLLGYTF.

The genes are TRBV6-4 and TRBJ2-1, with D perhaps TRBD2 (5 bases). This CDR3 spans 16 amino acids. Trimming pared 6 bases from V and 4 bases from J, leaving 19 bases between. The V gene's germline CDR1 is MRHNA and CDR2 SNTAGT. The CDR3 DNA is TGTGCCAGCAGCCTCCAAGTCAGCGGACCATACAATGAGCAGTTCTTC. Translating it yields CASSLQVSGPYNEQFF.

The V and J genes are TRBV5-1 and TRBJ2-1; D unclear. CDR3 length: 15 residues. Trimming shortened V by 0 bases and J by 4 bases, and 11 bases separated the two germline ends. Germline assignment: CDR1 SGHRS and CDR2 YFSETQ. The CDR3 is CASSLGLGAYNEQFF. In DNA form, the CDR3 reads TGCGCCAGCAGCTTGGGGCTCGGAGCTTACAATGAGCAGTTCTTC.

The chain couples TRBV2 to TRBJ1-5; D might be TRBD1 (5 bases). CDR3 length: 14 residues. Between the trimmed V and J ends, which lost 5 bases and 9 bases, there was a span of 17 bases. CDR1 is SNHLY, CDR2 FYNNEI, per germline. The CDR3: CASSNQGLGGPQHF. CDR3 nucleotides: TGTGCCAGCAGTAATCAGGGACTGGGGGGGCCCCAGCATTTT.

This rearrangement joins TRBV19 to TRBJ2-3; possible D gene TRBD2, 5 bases. V was clipped by 3 bases and J by 3 bases, with 13 bases between them. CDR1 and CDR2 from the germline V gene are LNHDA and SQIVND (reference sequence). CDR3 length equals 15 residues. The CDR3 sequence: CASSIQWRLTDTQYF. CDR3 sequence (DNA): TGTGCCAGTAGTATTCAGTGGAGGCTGACAGATACGCAGTATTTT. Full variable domain (rest looked up from reference TRBV19 and TRBJ2-3): DGGITQSPKYLFRKEGQNVTLSCEQNLNHDAMYWYRQDPGQGLRLIYYSQIVNDFQKGDIAEGYSVSREKKESFPLTVTSAQKNPTAFYLCASSIQWRLTDTQYFGPGTRLTVL.

This sequence joins TRBV30 and TRBJ2-5; 11 bases line up with TRBD1. The junction had 8 bases not matched to a gene; V was cut back by 0 bases and J by 5 bases. CDR1 GTSNPN and CDR2 SVGIG come from the germline V gene (reference sequence). The CDR3 length is 16 residues. CDR3 in DNA: TGTGCCTGGAGTGTAGCCCGGACAGGGGGCTTGGAGACCCAGTACTTC. It codes for CAWSVARTGGLETQYF.

In its sample, this clone was seen a few times. This chain links TRBV2 with TRBJ1-6; D perhaps matches TRBD1 (5 bases). CDR1 is SNHLY and CDR2 is FYNNEI in the germline V gene. Between the trimmed V and J ends, which lost 3 bases and 6 bases, there was a span of 12 bases. This CDR3 has 15 amino acids. As DNA, the CDR3 is TGTGCCAGCAGTGACGGTTGGGGCAGTAATTCACCCCTCCACTTT. Translated, it gives CASSDGWGSNSPLHF.

The genes are TRBV10-3 and TRBJ1-4; 7 nucleotides agree with TRBD1. Germline trimming cut 6 bases from V and 8 bases from J; bases unmatched to any gene: 12. This CDR3 is built from 15 residues. The germline V gene has CDR1 ENHRY and CDR2 SYGVKD. CDR3 protein: CAIRDDREGGEKLFF. DNA of the CDR3: TGTGCCATCAGAGACGACAGGGAAGGGGGCGAAAAACTGTTTTTT.

The rearrangement links TRBV3-1 (or the pseudogene TRBV3-2) to TRBJ1-2; D might be TRBD1 (6 bases). Germline lookup yields CDR1 LGHDT and CDR2 YNNKEL (reference sequence). The ends were cut back, 4 bases at V and 6 bases at J, with 18 bases in the middle. The CDR3 is 15 amino acids. CDR3 sequence reads: CASSPPPGGPDGYTF. The CDR3 DNA is TGTGCCAGCAGCCCCCCCCCGGGGGGGCCAGATGGCTACACCTTC.

This chain links TRBV19 with TRBJ2-7; 9 bases match TRBD2. The V and J ends lost 9 bases and 0 bases, in that order; junction bases with no gene match: 6. CDR1 and CDR2 (germline): LNHDA, SQIVND (reference sequence). The CDR3 length is 14 residues. The CDR3 reads CASHSGGSSYEQYF. The CDR3 region has the DNA TGTGCCAGCCACAGCGGGGGGAGCTCCTACGAGCAGTACTTC.

This chain joins TRBV11-2 and TRBJ1-1; tentative D call: TRBD1 (5 bases). V gave up 0 bases and J gave up 4 bases, with 9 bases separating them. CDR1 is SGHAT and CDR2 is FQNNGV in the germline V gene. The CDR3 consists of 14 residues. DNA for the CDR3: TGTGCCAGCAGCTTAGACCGCGGGGCCACTGAAGCTTTCTTT. It specifies CASSLDRGATEAFF.

The chain recombines TRBV27 with TRBJ1-5; D not certain. V dropped 2 bases and J dropped 5 bases, with 7 bases sitting between them. Germline values: CDR1 MNHEY, CDR2 SMNVEV (reference sequence). The CDR3 is 13 amino acids. The CDR3: CASSLAGHQPQHF. The DNA of the CDR3 is TGTGCCAGCAGTTTAGCAGGCCATCAGCCCCAGCATTTT.

V usage is TRBV6-1 and J usage is TRBJ2-5, with a possible D match to TRBD1 (6 bases). The V end lost 3 bases, the J end lost 5 bases, and 25 bases lay between the germline ends. This CDR3 is 18 amino acids long. From germline, CDR1 is MNHNS and CDR2 SASEGT. The CDR3 DNA follows: TGTGCCAGCAGTGACGGCCATGACCTACCCAGGGGTATCGAGACCCAGTACTTC. Its protein is CASSDGHDLPRGIETQYF.